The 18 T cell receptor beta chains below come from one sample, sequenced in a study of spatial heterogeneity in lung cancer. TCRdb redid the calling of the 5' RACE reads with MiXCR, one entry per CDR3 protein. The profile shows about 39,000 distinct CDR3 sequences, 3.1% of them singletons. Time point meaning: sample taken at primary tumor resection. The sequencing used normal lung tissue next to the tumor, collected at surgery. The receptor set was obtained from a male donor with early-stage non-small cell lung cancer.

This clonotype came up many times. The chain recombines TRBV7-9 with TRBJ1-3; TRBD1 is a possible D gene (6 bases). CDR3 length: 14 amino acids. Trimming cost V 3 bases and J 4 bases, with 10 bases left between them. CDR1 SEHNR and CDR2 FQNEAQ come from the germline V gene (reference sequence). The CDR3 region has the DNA TGTGCCAGCAGCTTGGACAGTCACGGAAACACCATATATTTT. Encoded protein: CASSLDSHGNTIYF.

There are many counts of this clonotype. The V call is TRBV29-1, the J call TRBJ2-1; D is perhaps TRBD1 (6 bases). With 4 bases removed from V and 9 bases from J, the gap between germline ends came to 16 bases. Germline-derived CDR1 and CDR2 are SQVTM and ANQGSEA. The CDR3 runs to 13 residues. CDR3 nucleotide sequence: TGCAGCGTTGGTGGGACACAGAGGGGTGAGCAGTTCTTC. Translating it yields CSVGGTQRGEQFF.

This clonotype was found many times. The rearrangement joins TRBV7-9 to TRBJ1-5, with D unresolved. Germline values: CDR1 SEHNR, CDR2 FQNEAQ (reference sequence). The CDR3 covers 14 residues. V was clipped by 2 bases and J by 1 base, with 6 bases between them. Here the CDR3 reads CASSLFGSNQPQHF. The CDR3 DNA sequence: TGTGCCAGCAGCTTATTCGGGAGCAATCAGCCCCAGCATTTT.

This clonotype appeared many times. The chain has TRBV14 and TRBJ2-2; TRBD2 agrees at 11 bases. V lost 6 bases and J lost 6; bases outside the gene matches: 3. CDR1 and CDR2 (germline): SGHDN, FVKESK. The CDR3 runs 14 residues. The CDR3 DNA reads TGTGCCAGCAGACCACTAGCGGGAGCCGGGGAGCTGTTTTTT. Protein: CASRPLAGAGELFF. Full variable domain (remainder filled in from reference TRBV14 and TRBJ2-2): EAGVTQFPSHSVIEKGQTVTLRCDPISGHDNLYWYRRVMGKEIKFLLHFVKESKQDESGMPNNRFLAERTGGTYSTLKVQPAELEDSGVYFCASRPLAGAGELFFGEGSRLTVL.

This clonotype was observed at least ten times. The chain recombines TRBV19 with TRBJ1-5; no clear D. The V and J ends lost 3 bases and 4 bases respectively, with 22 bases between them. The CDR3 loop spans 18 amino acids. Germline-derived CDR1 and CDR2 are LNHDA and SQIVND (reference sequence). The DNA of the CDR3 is TGTGCCAGTAGTATTGATCTAGATTCGGGGTTGGTAAATCAGCCCCAGCATTTT. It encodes CASSIDLDSGLVNQPQHF.

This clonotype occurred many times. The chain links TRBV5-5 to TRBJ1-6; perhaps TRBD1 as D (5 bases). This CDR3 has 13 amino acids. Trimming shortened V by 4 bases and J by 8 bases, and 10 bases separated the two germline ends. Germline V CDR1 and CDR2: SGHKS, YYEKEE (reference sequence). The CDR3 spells CASSRGVDSPLHF. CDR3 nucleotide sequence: TGTGCCAGCAGCAGGGGAGTTGATTCACCCCTCCACTTT. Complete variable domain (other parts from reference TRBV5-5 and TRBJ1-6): DAGVTQSPTHLIKTRGQQVTLRCSPISGHKSVSWYQQVLGQGPQFIFQYYEKEERGRGNFPDRFSARQFPNYSSELNVNALLLGDSALYLCASSRGVDSPLHFGNGTRLTVT.

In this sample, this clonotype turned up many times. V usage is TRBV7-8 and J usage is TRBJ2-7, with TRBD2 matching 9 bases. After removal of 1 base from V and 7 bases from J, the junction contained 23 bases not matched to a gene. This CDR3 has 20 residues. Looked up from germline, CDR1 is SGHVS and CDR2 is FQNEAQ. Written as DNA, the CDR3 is TGTGCCAGCAGCTTAGTGTCACTCTACTTCTCGACTAGCGGAGGGGAGGAGCAGTACTTC. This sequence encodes CASSLVSLYFSTSGGEEQYF.

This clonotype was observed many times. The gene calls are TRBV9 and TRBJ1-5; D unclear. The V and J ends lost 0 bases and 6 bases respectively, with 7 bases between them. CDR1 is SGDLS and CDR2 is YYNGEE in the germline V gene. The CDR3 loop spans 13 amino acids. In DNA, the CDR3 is TGTGCCAGCAGCGTAGACGGGAGTCAGCCCCAGCATTTT. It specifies CASSVDGSQPQHF.

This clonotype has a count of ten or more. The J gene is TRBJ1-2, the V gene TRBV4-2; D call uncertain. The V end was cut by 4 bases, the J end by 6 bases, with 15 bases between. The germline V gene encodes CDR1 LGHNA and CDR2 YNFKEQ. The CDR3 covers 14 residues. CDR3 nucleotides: TGTGCCAGCAGCCCTCCAACCCTCAGCGATGGCTACACCTTC. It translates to CASSPPTLSDGYTF.

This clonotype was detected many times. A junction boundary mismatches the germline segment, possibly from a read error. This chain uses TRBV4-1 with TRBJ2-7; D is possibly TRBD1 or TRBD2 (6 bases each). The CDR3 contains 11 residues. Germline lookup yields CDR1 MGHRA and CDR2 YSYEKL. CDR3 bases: TGCGCCAGCAGCCAAGCGGGGGCCCTTCAGTTC. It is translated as CASSQAGALQF.

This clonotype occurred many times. The CDR3 protein is CSARLVSRETQYF. The CDR3 nucleotides are TGCAGTGCTAGACTAGTATCTCGAGAGACCCAGTACTTC. The chain couples TRBV20-1 to TRBJ2-5; D is unresolved. Trimming stripped 2 bases from V and 4 bases from J, with 11 bases between. CDR1 DFQATT and CDR2 SNEGSKA come from the germline V gene (reference sequence). This CDR3 has 13 amino acids.

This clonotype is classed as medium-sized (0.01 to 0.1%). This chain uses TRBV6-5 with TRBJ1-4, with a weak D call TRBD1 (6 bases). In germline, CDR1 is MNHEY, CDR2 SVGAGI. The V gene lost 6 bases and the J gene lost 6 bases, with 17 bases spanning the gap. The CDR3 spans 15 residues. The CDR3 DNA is TGTGCCAGCAGCCCGATGAGGGGGGTGGATGAAAAACTGTTTTTT. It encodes CASSPMRGVDEKLFF.

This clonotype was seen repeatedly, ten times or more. This CDR3 is CSARDQQAGEKLFF. CDR3 coding DNA: TGCAGTGCTAGAGATCAGCAGGCGGGGGAAAAACTGTTTTTT. The chain uses TRBV20-1 and TRBJ1-4; D is ambiguous. The CDR3 totals 14 residues. CDR1 and CDR2 (germline): DFQATT, SNEGSKA (reference sequence). Trimming stripped 0 bases from V and 8 bases from J, with 13 bases between.

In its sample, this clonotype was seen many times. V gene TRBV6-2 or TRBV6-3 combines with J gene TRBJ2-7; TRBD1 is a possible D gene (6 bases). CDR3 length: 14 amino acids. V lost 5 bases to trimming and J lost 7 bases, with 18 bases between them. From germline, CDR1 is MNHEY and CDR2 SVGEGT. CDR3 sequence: CASSPTAGVGEQYF. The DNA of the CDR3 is TGTGCCAGCAGTCCCACCGCAGGGGTTGGGGAGCAGTACTTC.

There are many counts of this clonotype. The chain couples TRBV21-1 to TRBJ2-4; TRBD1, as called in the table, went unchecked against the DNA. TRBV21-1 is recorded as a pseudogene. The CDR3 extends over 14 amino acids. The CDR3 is CASTIGGRRGIQYF. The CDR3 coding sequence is TGTGCCAGCACCATAGGGGGGCGACGAGGCATTCAGTACTTC.

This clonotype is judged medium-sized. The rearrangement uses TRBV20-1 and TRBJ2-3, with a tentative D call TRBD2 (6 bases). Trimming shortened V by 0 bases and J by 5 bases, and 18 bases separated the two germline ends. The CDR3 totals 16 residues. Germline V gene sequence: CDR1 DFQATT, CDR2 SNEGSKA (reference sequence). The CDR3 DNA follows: TGCAGTGCTAGAGATTGGGAGGCATCTAGAGTAGATACGCAGTATTTT. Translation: CSARDWEASRVDTQYF.

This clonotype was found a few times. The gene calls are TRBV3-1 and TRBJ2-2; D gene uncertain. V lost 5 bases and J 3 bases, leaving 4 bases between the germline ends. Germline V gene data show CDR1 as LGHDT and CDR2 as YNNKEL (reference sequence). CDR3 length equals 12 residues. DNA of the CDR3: TGTGCCAGCAGCGAGTACACCGGGGAGCTGTTTTTT. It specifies CASSEYTGELFF. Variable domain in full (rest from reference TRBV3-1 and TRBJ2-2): DTAVSQTPKYLVTQMGNDKSIKCEQNLGHDTMYWYKQDSKKFLKIMFSYNNKELIINETVPNRFSPKSPDKAHLNLHINSLELGDSAVYFCASSEYTGELFFGEGSRLTVL.

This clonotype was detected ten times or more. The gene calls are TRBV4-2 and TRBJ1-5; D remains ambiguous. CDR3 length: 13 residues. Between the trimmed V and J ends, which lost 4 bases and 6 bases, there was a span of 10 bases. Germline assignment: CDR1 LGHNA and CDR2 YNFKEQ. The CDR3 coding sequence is TGTGCCAGCAGCCTCTCCCTAGGTCAGCCCCAGCATTTT. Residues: CASSLSLGQPQHF.